The present T cell receptor (beta chain) was sequenced within a study of shared clonotypes between healthy human individuals. Notes on the study in general: How much donors shared clonotypes was expected to be affected by sequencing depth.

The germline CDR1 and CDR2 sequences are MNHNY and SVGAGI (reference sequence). Trimming shortened V by 2 bases and J by 5 bases, and 6 bases separated the two germline ends. This CDR3 region has 12 residues. Assay used: immunoSEQ multiplex PCR; TCRdb lists only in-frame clones, some missing. The table has over 2 million clones, less than 95% seen once. As concerns this clone: What it binds is unknown. Other DNA sequences in this specimen translate into the identical CDR3.

Sequenced material: naive CD4+ T cells from PBMCs. The subset was: CD45RA+ positively selected. The rearrangement links TRBV6-6 to TRBJ2-5; D is unclear. This TCR derives from a man aged 18 to 30 in good health. Some clones in this sample may be carry-over from other donors' samples. The CDR3 DNA reads TGTGCCAGCAGTTACGGCAGGGAGACCCAGTACTTC. It encodes CASSYGRETQYF.